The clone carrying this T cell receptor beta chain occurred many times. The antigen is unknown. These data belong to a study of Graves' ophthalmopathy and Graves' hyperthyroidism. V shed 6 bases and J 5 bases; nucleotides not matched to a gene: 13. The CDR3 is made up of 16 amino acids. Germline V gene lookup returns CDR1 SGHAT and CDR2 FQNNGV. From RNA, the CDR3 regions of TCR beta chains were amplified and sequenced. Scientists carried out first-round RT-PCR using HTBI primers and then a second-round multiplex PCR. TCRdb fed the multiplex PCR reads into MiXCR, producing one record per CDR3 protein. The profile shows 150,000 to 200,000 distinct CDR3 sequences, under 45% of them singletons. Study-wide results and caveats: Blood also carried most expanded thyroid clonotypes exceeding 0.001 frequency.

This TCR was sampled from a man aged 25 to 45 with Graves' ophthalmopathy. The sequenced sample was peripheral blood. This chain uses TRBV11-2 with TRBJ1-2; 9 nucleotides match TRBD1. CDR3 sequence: CASSRSGTGTGYGYTF. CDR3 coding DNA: TGTGCCAGCAGTCGTTCCGGGACAGGGACTGGATATGGCTACACCTTC.